Shown below are 6 T cell receptor beta chains from a single sample sequenced in a study of neoadjuvant anti-PD-1 for oral cavity cancer. Time point defined: after neoadjuvant nivolumab, at surgical resection. Repertoires were generated with immunoSEQ multiplex PCR, while TCRdb's copy carries only in-frame clones and drops some. The table has about 72,000 clones, 70% to 90% seen once. The sequences come from PBMCs, collected after nivolumab (anti-PD-1) treatment. Every receptor here comes from a person between 40 and 85 years old with oral cavity squamous cell carcinoma.

The chain combines TRBV5-4 with TRBJ1-2; 8 bases map to TRBD1. Unmatched junction bases numbered 4, after V lost 2 bases and J lost 1 base. The CDR3 is 15 amino acids. Germline V gene lookup returns CDR1 SGHNT and CDR2 YYREEE (reference sequence). DNA of the CDR3: TGTGCCAGCAGCTTTGGGACAGGCTTTAACTATGGCTACACCTTC. It codes for CASSFGTGFNYGYTF. The full variable domain, its missing parts supplied by reference TRBV5-4 and TRBJ1-2, is ETGVTQSPTHLIKTRGQQVTLRCSSQSGHNTVSWYQQALGQGPQFIFQYYREEENGRGNFPPRFSGLQFPNYSSELNVNALELDDSALYLCASSFGTGFNYGYTFGSGTRLTVV.

This clone was found once. The rearrangement joins TRBV7-9 to TRBJ1-1, with D possibly TRBD1 on 5 matching bases. CDR3 length: 15 amino acids. Looked up from germline, CDR1 is SEHNR and CDR2 is FQNEAQ (reference sequence). Trimming shortened V by 5 bases and J by 0 bases, and 13 bases separated the two germline ends. This CDR3 is CASSPRDIMNTEAFF. In DNA, the CDR3 is TGTGCCAGCAGCCCCAGGGATATCATGAACACTGAAGCTTTCTTT.

The CDR3: CASSISLAGAYEQYF. CDR3 sequence (DNA): TGTGCCAGTAGTATAAGCCTAGCGGGAGCATACGAGCAGTACTTC. The rearrangement links TRBV19 to TRBJ2-7; TRBD2 matches at 10 bases. Germline V gives CDR1 LNHDA, CDR2 SQIVND (reference sequence). This CDR3 spans 15 amino acids. V lost 2 bases and J lost 4; bases outside the gene matches: 5.

V and J are TRBV10-3 and TRBJ2-5; no definite D call. CDR3 size: 14 residues. V lost 6 bases, J lost 6 bases, and 17 bases lay in between. Germline CDR1 reads ENHRY; CDR2 reads SYGVKD. Written as DNA, the CDR3 is TGTGCCATCAGCAATACCGATGCAGGAAAGACCCAGTACTTC. Amino acid sequence: CAISNTDAGKTQYF.

This chain connects TRBV7-9 to TRBJ2-5; no clear D gene. Trimming removed 2 bases from V and 4 bases from J, with 5 bases in between. The CDR3 loop spans 12 amino acids. Germline V CDR1 and CDR2: SEHNR, FQNEAQ (reference sequence). The CDR3 loop is CASSLLVETQYF. The CDR3 region has the DNA TGTGCCAGCAGCTTATTAGTAGAGACCCAGTACTTC.

This chain connects TRBV5-1 to TRBJ2-5, with 10 bases lining up with TRBD2. The CDR3 has 16 amino acids. V was clipped by 0 bases and J by 2 bases; unmatched bases: 4. Germline V gene data show CDR1 as SGHRS and CDR2 as YFSETQ. The DNA for the CDR3 is TGCGCCAGCAGCTTGGGGCTAGCGGGAGATCAAGAGACCCAGTACTTC. The encoded protein is CASSLGLAGDQETQYF.